A single sample gave rise to the 10 T cell receptor beta chains below, sequenced in a study of T cells in Graves' hyperthyroidism and ophthalmopathy (dated by TCRdb to the late 2010s). Preparation of the library involved multiplex PCR. Sequencing relied on an Illumina HiSeq 2000. The TCR beta CDR3 regions were amplified from RNA transcripts. A first-round RT-PCR of the TCR CDR3 used the HTBI primer set with the Qiagen OneStep RT-PCR kit. TCRdb trimmed the raw reads at Q25, called clones with MiXCR and kept productive beta chains. Here each entry gathers all rows of one CDR3 protein and keeps the most common genes and DNA. The sample contains hundreds of thousands of distinct CDR3 sequences, just under 20% of them found a single time. The top ten clonotypes cover about 50% of the sample. The source material was blood. The origin of the receptors is a man in his forties with Graves' ophthalmopathy.

The chain has TRBV28 and TRBJ2-5; D gene uncertain. The germline V gene has CDR1 MDHEN and CDR2 SYDVKM. This CDR3 has 11 amino acids. V was shortened by 10 bases and J by 5 bases, with 11 bases between the two germline ends. CDR3 nucleotide sequence: TGTGCCACCAAGGGTTGGGAGACCCAGTACTTC. As protein: CATKGWETQYF.

The chain carries TRBV6-1 and TRBJ1-6, with unresolved D. The ends were cut back, 3 bases at V and 7 bases at J, with 7 bases in the middle. The CDR3 contains 13 residues. In germline, CDR1 is MNHNS, CDR2 SASEGT. CDR3 sequence: CASSETGNSPLHF. For the CDR3, the DNA is TGTGCCAGCAGTGAGACGGGCAATTCACCCCTCCACTTT.

Ten or more counts support this clonotype. The chain employs TRBV12-3 or TRBV12-4 and TRBJ1-1, with 8 bases aligning to TRBD1. J was trimmed by 5 bases and V by 2 bases; bases with no gene match: 4. This CDR3 has 14 residues. The CDR3 region has the DNA TGTGCCAGCAGTTTAACAGGGGGTTTGACTGAAGCTTTCTTT. Its protein product is CASSLTGGLTEAFF.

This clonotype was seen repeatedly, ten times or more. The V and J genes are TRBV3-1 and TRBJ1-2; TRBD1 agrees at 7 bases. V trimming: 2 bases; J trimming: 7 bases; junction bases outside the gene matches: 16. This CDR3 region has 17 residues. Germline CDR1 is LGHDT and CDR2 is YNNKEL (reference sequence). The CDR3 region is CASSQTHLGGGYAGYTF. CDR3 DNA sequence: TGTGCCAGCAGCCAAACTCACCTAGGGGGCGGATATGCTGGCTACACCTTC.

The chain carries TRBV27 and TRBJ2-5; TRBD2 matches 10 bases. Germline-derived CDR1 and CDR2 are MNHEY and SMNVEV (reference sequence). The CDR3 has 13 amino acids. V dropped 10 bases and J dropped 11; count of bases not matched to a gene: 13. The CDR3 DNA is TGTGCCACCAGGACTAGCGGTCTCTCGGCTCAGTACTTC. Translated, it gives CATRTSGLSAQYF.

The table lists this clonotype with a few counts. The rearrangement links TRBV28 to TRBJ1-1, with D possibly being TRBD1 (6 bases). V lost 8 bases to trimming and J lost 5 bases, with 15 bases between them. The length of the CDR3 is 13 residues. Germline V gene lookup returns CDR1 MDHEN and CDR2 SYDVKM. The CDR3 region has the DNA TGTGCCAGCGCAACAGGGTCGGGAACTGAAGCTTTCTTT. It yields the protein CASATGSGTEAFF.

V is TRBV20-1 and J is TRBJ1-2; D is ambiguous. Trimming stripped 5 bases from V and 7 bases from J, with 11 bases between. The CDR3 length is 11 residues. The germline V gene encodes CDR1 DFQATT and CDR2 SNEGSKA (reference sequence). CDR3 DNA sequence: TGCAGTGCTCCCGACTCTTCTGGCTACACCTTC. Translating it yields CSAPDSSGYTF.

The sample holds one count of this clonotype. This may stem from a read error, because a much larger clone lies one nucleotide away. This chain links TRBV20-1 with TRBJ2-2; 7 nucleotides agree with TRBD2. This CDR3 spans 13 amino acids. Germline lookup yields CDR1 DFQATT and CDR2 SNEGSKA (reference sequence). CDR3 loop: CSIGGTNTRELFF. CDR3 DNA sequence: TGCAGTATCGGGGGGACGAACACCCGGGAGCTGTTTTTT.

The rearrangement links TRBV12-3 or TRBV12-4 to TRBJ2-3; 15 positions agree with TRBD2. Trimming at V came to 6 bases and at J to 3 bases, leaving 7 bases not matched to a gene. CDR3 length: 17 amino acids. The DNA of the CDR3 is TGTGCCAGCAGCCGGACTAGCGGGGGGGCCACGACAGATACGCAGTATTTT. This sequence encodes CASSRTSGGATTDTQYF.

V is TRBV12-5 and J is TRBJ2-2, with D unresolved. This CDR3 has 15 residues. CDR1 is LGHNT and CDR2 is FRNRAP in the germline V gene. V lost 5 bases and J lost 2, with 12 bases in between. The CDR3: CASGNSDRNTGELFF. The CDR3 bases are TGTGCTAGTGGTAACTCGGACCGAAACACCGGGGAGCTGTTTTTT.